This T cell receptor beta chain was documented in a study of post-analysis software for immune sequencing data. Whole-study context: Included among the disease courses, which were recorded for the cohort, were relapsing-remitting, secondary progressive and progressive-relapsing multiple sclerosis.

Between the trimmed V and J ends, which lost 5 bases and 0 bases, there was a span of 14 bases. Germline CDR1 is SGHAT and CDR2 is FQNNGV. The CDR3 contains 15 residues. Prepared libraries of TCR beta cDNA carried unique molecular identifiers. Each sample of roughly 0.85 to 11 million input T cells yielded about 500,000 cDNA molecules, so each molecule approximated one T cell. One entry per CDR3 protein results from TCRdb running MiXCR on the PCR reads. The table records over 250,000 distinct CDR3 sequences, 35% to 45% of them present only once. As concerns this clonotype: The antigen is undetermined.

Study conclusions and caveats: F measure grouped same-batch samples tightly together. Relative to controls, patients with multiple sclerosis showed significantly lower normalized Chao1 diversity. Roughly five TRBV segments, including TRBV5-6, TRBV5-1 and TRBV20-1, were more frequent in patients than controls.

V is TRBV11-2 and J is TRBJ2-7; tentatively, D is TRBD1 (5 bases). The sample consisted of blood. The clonotype originates from a girl between 10 and 17 years old with multiple sclerosis. The DNA for the CDR3 is TGTGCCAGCAGCCTGGGGCCTTCGAACTCCTACGAGCAGTACTTC. Amino acids: CASSLGPSNSYEQYF.